This entry concerns a single T cell receptor (beta chain). Its antigen is unknown. On sorted subsets, replicate PCRs used about 200 ng DNA, or about 33,000 T cell genomes. Profiled with immunoSEQ multiplex PCR; TCRdb holds only in-frame clones, not every one. The sample contains 1 million to 1.2 million clones, 60% to 80% of which appear only once. This record comes from a study of shared clonotypes between healthy human individuals. Whole-study results and caveats: What rarefaction showed was incomplete sorted-subset sequencing despite large depth.

Trimming took off 0 bases at V and 7 bases at J, with 12 bases between the two ends. Per germline, CDR1 GTSNPN and CDR2 SVGIG (reference sequence). The CDR3 runs 13 residues. Sequenced input: memory CD4+ T cells from PBMCs. Noted subset: CD45RA-negative fraction. The chain recombines TRBV30 with TRBJ1-2; possibly TRBD1 for D (5 bases). This clonotype originated in a man younger than 35 in good health. Some clones in this sample may be carry-over from other donors' samples. CDR3 region: CAWSVFGGIGYTF. Here the CDR3 DNA reads TGTGCCTGGAGTGTATTCGGGGGGATTGGCTACACCTTC.